This entry is about one T cell receptor (beta chain). This entry is derived from a study of blood T cell repertoires in COVID-19. Study-wide background: Acute and convalescent COVID-19 specimens originated in the United States, Italy and Spain. Sources were T cells, B-cell-depleted T cells, or PBMCs; the material itself was cDNA or gDNA.

The protocol was immunoSEQ multiplex PCR, while the TCRdb copy is restricted to in-frame clones and leaves out a portion. This table has some 200,000 clones, more than 75% appearing once. Deletions cut 6 bases from V and 2 bases from J, with 13 bases between. The CDR3 contains 14 residues. Germline assignment: CDR1 MRHNA and CDR2 SNTAGT. This TCR was sampled from a man between 45 and 60 years old with acute or convalescent COVID-19. The chain links TRBV6-4 to TRBJ1-1; no clear D. The sequenced material came from peripheral blood. CDR3: CASRETPINTEAFF. The CDR3 nucleotides read TGTGCCAGCAGAGAGACACCAATAAACACTGAAGCTTTCTTT.